This T cell receptor (beta chain) was captured by sequencing in a study of patients and donors after allogeneic stem cell transplantation. Via MiXCR, TCRdb re-called the RT-PCR reads, giving one row per CDR3 protein. The data contain about 150,000 distinct CDR3 sequences, roughly two fifths of them singletons. CDR3 length: 15 amino acids. Trimming removed 4 bases from V and 6 bases from J; junction bases left unmatched: 11. The germline CDR1 and CDR2 sequences are MDHEN and SYDVKM. V gene TRBV28 combines with J gene TRBJ2-5, with 7 bases that match TRBD1. What was sequenced was blood, either unsorted or a sorted T cell fraction (not recorded which). This TCR derives from a human donor who was either an allogeneic HSCT recipient or a stem cell or donor lymphocyte infusion donor (not recorded which). It is not recorded whose cells these are; they may come from a transplant donor. CDR3 bases: TGTGCCAGCAGTTGGCTACAGGGGTTTGGACAGACCCAGTACTTC. It specifies CASSWLQGFGQTQYF.